The 4 T cell receptor beta chains listed next were all sequenced from one sample in a study of shared clonotypes between healthy human individuals. Some clones are missing from TCRdb's copy, which holds only in-frame ones; the method was immunoSEQ multiplex PCR. This sample has some 1.4 million clones, with around 95% found just once. Input material: naive CD4+ T cells sorted from blood. Subset specified: CD45RA+ positively selected. The receptors here all came from a man aged 30 to 39 in good health.

As for this clone: Other DNA sequences in this sample translate to the same CDR3. The chain is built from TRBV28 and TRBJ1-5, with D unresolved. The CDR3 loop spans 11 amino acids. V was cut by 7 bases and J by 6 bases, with 7 bases left in between. Germline lookup yields CDR1 MDHEN and CDR2 SYDVKM. The CDR3 bases are TGTGCCAGCACTCGGGGTCAGCCCCAGCATTTT. It yields the protein CASTRGQPQHF.

The J gene is TRBJ1-2, the V gene TRBV5-6; D gene uncertain. Trimming left V 2 bases short and J 0 bases short, with 8 bases between. This CDR3 is 14 amino acids long. Germline-derived CDR1 and CDR2 are SGHDT and YYEEEE. DNA of the CDR3: TGTGCCAGCAGCTTCGCGGCCCCTAACTATGGCTACACCTTC. It encodes CASSFAAPNYGYTF.

This sequence joins TRBV5-1 and TRBJ2-7; D possibly uses TRBD1 or TRBD2 (5 bases each). The germline V and J ends were trimmed by 2 bases and 3 bases, with 12 bases remaining between them. This CDR3 is built from 14 residues. From germline, CDR1 is SGHRS and CDR2 YFSETQ. CDR3 in amino acids: CASSFPGTHYEQYF. The DNA for the CDR3 is TGCGCCAGCAGCTTCCCAGGGACCCACTACGAGCAGTACTTC.

The CDR3 DNA sequence: TGTGCCATCAGTGGGCAGGGGGCCAGTAACACTGAAGCTTTCTTT. Its translation is CAISGQGASNTEAFF. The chain is built from TRBV10-3 and TRBJ1-1; 8 bases are a match to TRBD1. Trimming took 4 bases from V and 2 from J; bases not matched to a gene: 6. Germline CDR1 ENHRY, CDR2 SYGVKD. The CDR3 contains 15 residues.